The 15 T cell receptor beta chains reported below all come from one sample, sequenced in a study of response to subunit inactivated influenza vaccine. TCRdb passed the RT-PCR reads through MiXCR, listing each CDR3 protein once. The sample carries about half a million distinct CDR3 sequences, 11% recorded once. This specimen was PBMCs from blood, taken about 6 weeks after vaccination. The source is a man aged 50 to 60 who received an inactivated influenza vaccine.

The J gene is TRBJ2-7, the V gene TRBV7-2; tentative D call: TRBD1 (6 bases). The length of the CDR3 is 15 residues. In germline, CDR1 is SGHTA, CDR2 FQGNSA. V shed 0 bases and J shed 5 bases, with 14 bases lying between them. The CDR3 loop is CASSLAHGQSNEQYF. CDR3 bases: TGTGCCAGCAGCTTAGCGCATGGACAGTCAAACGAGCAGTACTTC.

This clonotype was found many times. The chain uses TRBV12-3 or TRBV12-4 and TRBJ1-1; maybe TRBD1 (5 bases). The germline V and J ends were trimmed by 2 bases and 5 bases, with 12 bases remaining between them. The CDR3 length is 14 residues. Here the CDR3 DNA reads TGTGCCAGCAGTTTAAGGGGTGGTAAGACTGAAGCTTTCTTT. Translating it yields CASSLRGGKTEAFF.

This clonotype occurred many times. The V call is TRBV29-1, the J call TRBJ2-7; maybe TRBD2 (5 bases). Trimming shortened V by 5 bases and J by 6 bases, and 14 bases separated the two germline ends. Germline CDR1 and CDR2: SQVTM and ANQGSEA. The CDR3 covers 12 residues. The CDR3 loop is CSVLDGGREQYF. The CDR3 coding sequence is TGCAGCGTTCTCGACGGAGGTCGCGAGCAGTACTTC.

The chain carries TRBV4-1 and TRBJ1-5, with D uncertain. This CDR3 spans 15 amino acids. Germline CDR1 reads MGHRA; CDR2 reads YSYEKL. V lost 0 bases, J lost 3 bases, and 9 bases lay in between. The CDR3 DNA reads TGCGCCAGCAGCCAAGATCGCAGTCCCAATCAGCCCCAGCATTTT. Protein sequence: CASSQDRSPNQPQHF.

The chain combines TRBV20-1 with TRBJ1-6; D not certain. The germline CDR1 and CDR2 sequences are DFQATT and SNEGSKA (reference sequence). The CDR3 totals 15 residues. V lost 4 bases, J lost 0 bases, and 10 bases lay in between. CDR3 sequence reads: CSAIRGSSYNSPLHF. For the CDR3, the DNA is TGCAGTGCTATAAGAGGGAGCTCCTATAATTCACCCCTCCACTTT.

CDR3 loop: CASSPPAGSYEQYF. CDR3 sequence (DNA): TGTGCCAGCAGCCCTCCCGCCGGCTCCTACGAGCAGTACTTC. The V call is TRBV7-9, the J call TRBJ2-7; D is undetermined. The CDR3 has 14 amino acids. The germline V and J ends were trimmed by 5 bases and 0 bases, with 11 bases remaining between them. Germline CDR1 SEHNR, CDR2 FQNEAQ (reference sequence).

The CDR3 reads CASSQRTGGNTIYF. CDR3 sequence (DNA): TGCGCCAGCAGCCAGAGGACAGGTGGAAACACCATATATTTT. The chain joins TRBV10-1 to TRBJ1-3, with 7 nucleotides matching TRBD1. CDR3 size: 14 residues. Germline V CDR1 and CDR2: WNHNN, SYGVQD (reference sequence). J lost 3 bases, V lost 6 bases, and 5 bases had no gene match.

This clonotype showed up many times. The V gene is TRBV24-1, the J gene TRBJ2-2; maybe TRBD1 (5 bases). CDR1 and CDR2 from the germline V gene are KGHDR and SFDVKD. V dropped 8 bases and J dropped 3 bases, with 9 bases sitting between them. There are 13 residues in the CDR3. Here the CDR3 DNA reads TGTGCCACCAATCAAGGGGACACCGGGGAGCTGTTTTTT. This encodes CATNQGDTGELFF.

This clonotype was recorded a few times. The chain recombines TRBV4-1 with TRBJ2-7; D is unresolved. V was pared by 0 bases and J by 5 bases, with 11 bases between. The CDR3 runs to 14 residues. Looked up from germline, CDR1 is MGHRA and CDR2 is YSYEKL. The CDR3 region is CASSQESSLDEQYF. Written as DNA, the CDR3 is TGCGCCAGCAGCCAAGAAAGTTCGCTGGACGAGCAGTACTTC.

This clonotype was counted at least ten times. The chain recombines TRBV7-2 with TRBJ2-2, with a weak D call TRBD1 (5 bases). CDR3 size: 13 residues. CDR1 is SGHTA and CDR2 is FQGNSA in the germline V gene. Trimming left V 3 bases short and J 4 bases short, with 6 bases between. This CDR3 is CASSLGPTGELFF. The CDR3 region has the DNA TGTGCCAGCAGCTTGGGGCCCACCGGGGAGCTGTTTTTT. The full variable domain, completed using reference TRBV7-2 and TRBJ2-2, is GAGVSQSPSNKVTEKGKDVELRCDPISGHTALYWYRQSLGQGLEFLIYFQGNSAPDKSGLPSDRFSAERTGGSVSTLTIQRTQQEDSAVYLCASSLGPTGELFFGEGSRLTVL.

The chain uses TRBV20-1 and TRBJ2-5; D perhaps matches TRBD2 (6 bases). With 1 base removed from V and 1 base from J, the gap between germline ends came to 10 bases. The germline V gene encodes CDR1 DFQATT and CDR2 SNEGSKA (reference sequence). The CDR3 runs to 14 residues. The CDR3 nucleotides read TGCAGTGCTAGAGCGGGCGGGATCCAAGAGACCCAGTACTTC. This gives the protein CSARAGGIQETQYF.

This clonotype was seen a handful of times. V and J are TRBV9 and TRBJ2-5; 10 bases are a match to TRBD2. Unmatched junction bases numbered 4, after V lost 4 bases and J lost 1 base. This CDR3 is 15 amino acids long. Germline V gives CDR1 SGDLS, CDR2 YYNGEE. DNA for the CDR3: TGTGCCAGCAGCCCAGCGGGAGGGGGCCAAGAGACCCAGTACTTC. Residues: CASSPAGGGQETQYF. The complete variable domain, with remaining parts taken from reference TRBV9 and TRBJ2-5, reads DSGVTQTPKHLITATGQRVTLRCSPRSGDLSVYWYQQSLDQGLQFLIQYYNGEERAKGNILERFSAQQFPDLHSELNLSSLELGDSALYFCASSPAGGGQETQYFGPGTRLLVL.

In this sample, this clonotype turned up many times. This chain links TRBV5-5 with TRBJ2-1, with 7 bases lining up with TRBD2. The CDR3 is 16 amino acids. Germline CDR1 SGHKS, CDR2 YYEKEE (reference sequence). The trim removed 0 bases at V and 1 base at J, leaving 4 bases unmatched. In nucleotides, the CDR3 is TGTGCCAGCAGCTTGGCTTGGGAGGGGTCCTACAATGAGCAGTTCTTC. It translates to CASSLAWEGSYNEQFF. Full variable domain (rest looked up from reference TRBV5-5 and TRBJ2-1): DAGVTQSPTHLIKTRGQQVTLRCSPISGHKSVSWYQQVLGQGPQFIFQYYEKEERGRGNFPDRFSARQFPNYSSELNVNALLLGDSALYLCASSLAWEGSYNEQFFGPGTRLTVL.

The chain joins TRBV11-1 to TRBJ2-7; 9 bases agree with TRBD1. CDR1 and CDR2 from the germline V gene are SGHAT and FQDESV (reference sequence). V lost 4 bases and J lost 2; bases outside the gene matches: 18. The CDR3 length is 19 residues. This chain's CDR3 is CASSSIEILRGQGPYEQYF. CDR3 in DNA: TGTGCCAGCAGCTCAATAGAAATCCTACGGGGACAGGGACCCTACGAGCAGTACTTC.

In this sample, this clonotype turned up a few times. This chain connects TRBV24-1 to TRBJ2-1; 9 positions match TRBD2. Per germline, CDR1 KGHDR and CDR2 SFDVKD. This CDR3 is built from 15 residues. Unmatched junction bases numbered 8, after V lost 7 bases and J lost 5 bases. CDR3 sequence (DNA): TGTGCCACCAGCGGTAGCGGGAGCTCACACAATGAGCAGTTCTTC. Protein: CATSGSGSSHNEQFF.